The 20 T cell receptor beta chains given below trace back to one sample, sequenced in a study of beta chain features in type 1 diabetes (dated by TCRdb to the late 2010s). The library was generated by the immunoSEQ multiplex PCR assay. The High Capacity cDNA Reverse Transcription Kit was used to reverse transcribe all of the isolated RNA, meaning that expressed TCRB transcripts were what got sequenced. The table was pulled from immuneACCESS by TCRdb, which kept in-frame rearrangements only. Such tables lose some clones; where checked, under half of the loss comes from unresolved V genes, and the rest has no known cause. Here the sample has 300,000 to 400,000 clones; approximately 10% occur a single time. The leading ten clones occupy over 0.015% of the sample. The material sequenced was naive CD4+ T cells from blood. Taken with the paper, the label for cell subset or site translates to: true naive CD4+ T cells. All receptors come from a woman between 25 and 40 years old in good health.

The chain recombines TRBV18 with TRBJ2-7, with D tentatively TRBD1 (5 bases). V shed 3 bases and J shed 3 bases, with 6 bases lying between them. The germline V gene has CDR1 KGHSH and CDR2 LQKENI. The CDR3 contains 12 residues. In DNA form, the CDR3 reads TGTGCCAGCTCACCTGACAGCTACGAGCAGTACTTC. It is translated as CASSPDSYEQYF. Complete variable domain (other parts from reference TRBV18 and TRBJ2-7): NAGVMQNPRHLVRRRGQEARLRCSPMKGHSHVYWYRQLPEEGLKFMVYLQKENIIDESGMPKERFSAEFPKEGPSILRIQQVVRGDSAAYFCASSPDSYEQYFGPGTRLTVT.

Only a few counts were recorded for this clone. CDR3: CASRGEEGLFSGANVLTF. The CDR3 DNA reads TGTGCCAGTAGAGGAGAGGAGGGCCTGTTCTCTGGGGCCAACGTCCTGACTTTC. The chain joins TRBV19 to TRBJ2-6; D may be TRBD2 (6 bases). The CDR3 is made up of 18 amino acids. The germline V and J ends were trimmed by 6 bases and 0 bases, with 18 bases remaining between them. Germline V CDR1 and CDR2: LNHDA, SQIVND (reference sequence).

The gene calls are TRBV6-1 and TRBJ1-4, with no clear D. The CDR3 totals 15 residues. Trimming pared 5 bases from V and 5 bases from J, leaving 15 bases between. Germline-derived CDR1 and CDR2 are MNHNS and SASEGT. CDR3 sequence (DNA): TGTGCCAGCAGTTCCCTTCAAGCGGGGAATGAAAAACTGTTTTTT. Translating it yields CASSSLQAGNEKLFF.

The CDR3 region has the DNA TGTGCCAGCAGCGTATCCGGGGGGCTCTCCTACAATGAGCAGTTCTTC. Its protein product is CASSVSGGLSYNEQFF. The V call is TRBV9, the J call TRBJ2-1, with TRBD2 as a possible D gene (7 bases). Deletions cut 1 base from V and 0 bases from J, with 11 bases between. The CDR3 has 16 residues. Germline CDR1 and CDR2: SGDLS and YYNGEE. The full variable domain, with the rest looked up from reference TRBV9 and TRBJ2-1, is DSGVTQTPKHLITATGQRVTLRCSPRSGDLSVYWYQQSLDQGLQFLIQYYNGEERAKGNILERFSAQQFPDLHSELNLSSLELGDSALYFCASSVSGGLSYNEQFFGPGTRLTVL.

This clone was observed a few times. The chain recombines TRBV5-4 with TRBJ2-3; 7 bases are shared with TRBD2. Germline V gene sequence: CDR1 SGHNT, CDR2 YYREEE (reference sequence). The V segment lost 4 bases and the J segment 9 bases; nucleotides outside the gene matches: 11. The CDR3 spans 14 residues. The CDR3 DNA is TGTGCCAGCAGCGCACGGGAGGCCCCCCAGACGCAGTATTTT. It yields the protein CASSAREAPQTQYF. The full variable domain, completed using reference TRBV5-4 and TRBJ2-3, is ETGVTQSPTHLIKTRGQQVTLRCSSQSGHNTVSWYQQALGQGPQFIFQYYREEENGRGNFPPRFSGLQFPNYSSELNVNALELDDSALYLCASSAREAPQTQYFGPGTRLTVL.

This clone was observed a few times. This rearrangement joins TRBV28 to TRBJ2-1, with D maybe TRBD2 (6 bases). From germline, CDR1 is MDHEN and CDR2 SYDVKM. Trimming removed 4 bases from V and 3 bases from J, with 13 bases in between. The CDR3 covers 15 residues. The CDR3 region has the DNA TGTGCCAGCAGTTGGGAGGTTGATTACTACAATGAGCAGTTCTTC. This translates into CASSWEVDYYNEQFF.

The V and J genes are TRBV5-4 and TRBJ2-7; 13 bases agree with TRBD2. Germline CDR1 is SGHNT and CDR2 is YYREEE (reference sequence). V gave up 4 bases and J gave up 4 bases; unmatched junction bases: 5. There are 15 residues in the CDR3. The CDR3 nucleotides are TGTGCCAGCAGCATGGGACTAGCGGGATTTTACGAGCAGTACTTC. Translated: CASSMGLAGFYEQYF. The variable domain in full, completed from reference TRBV5-4 and TRBJ2-7, reads ETGVTQSPTHLIKTRGQQVTLRCSSQSGHNTVSWYQQALGQGPQFIFQYYREEENGRGNFPPRFSGLQFPNYSSELNVNALELDDSALYLCASSMGLAGFYEQYFGPGTRLTVT.

This chain uses TRBV27 with TRBJ2-6, with D hard to call. V lost 5 bases to trimming and J lost 0 bases, with 11 bases between them. The CDR3 loop spans 16 amino acids. Germline V gene sequence: CDR1 MNHEY, CDR2 SMNVEV (reference sequence). The DNA for the CDR3 is TGTGCCAGCAGTCCTGCTCCCAGCTCTGGGGCCAACGTCCTGACTTTC. This encodes CASSPAPSSGANVLTF.

CDR3 protein: CASSQGLAGAIRETQYF. The CDR3 coding sequence is TGTGCCAGCAGCCAAGGGCTAGCGGGAGCGATTCGGGAGACCCAGTACTTC. This chain connects TRBV4-2 to TRBJ2-5; 10 nucleotides match TRBD2. This CDR3 comprises 17 residues. V lost 1 base to trimming and J lost 5 bases; unmatched junction nucleotides: 10. Germline loops: CDR1 LGHNA, CDR2 YNFKEQ.

The V gene is TRBV7-9, the J gene TRBJ1-1; TRBD1 aligns across 7 bases. Per germline, CDR1 SEHNR and CDR2 FQNEAQ (reference sequence). The CDR3 consists of 15 residues. With 2 bases clipped from V and 3 bases from J, the junction kept 6 bases outside the gene matches. CDR3 DNA: TGTGCCAGCAGCTTACGAGGGGGCAAGGACACTGAAGCTTTCTTT. Translated: CASSLRGGKDTEAFF.

This clone appeared a few times. The chain couples TRBV28 to TRBJ1-5, with 12 bases matching TRBD1. V was pared by 5 bases and J by 8 bases, with 10 bases of the junction left unmatched. Germline assignment: CDR1 MDHEN and CDR2 SYDVKM. The CDR3 totals 16 residues. CDR3 residues: CASSTMGQGAREPQHF. In nucleotides, the CDR3 is TGTGCCAGCAGTACCATGGGACAGGGGGCGAGGGAGCCCCAGCATTTT.

This clone came up a few times. The chain links TRBV5-6 to TRBJ2-7, with 8 bases aligning to TRBD1. CDR1 is SGHDT, CDR2 YYEEEE, per germline. V shed 4 bases and J 3 bases; nucleotides not matched to a gene: 9. CDR3 size: 15 residues. The CDR3, as DNA: TGTGCCAGCAGCCCTGGACAGGGAAGCCTCTACGAGCAGTACTTC. This encodes CASSPGQGSLYEQYF.

The rearrangement uses TRBV4-3 and TRBJ2-6; D possibly corresponds to TRBD1 (6 bases). V dropped 1 base and J dropped 2 bases, with 18 bases sitting between them. The CDR3 spans 19 residues. Germline V gene data show CDR1 as LGHNA and CDR2 as YSLEER. CDR3 amino acids: CASSQGLARGATGANVLTF. Written as DNA, the CDR3 is TGCGCCAGCAGCCAAGGGCTCGCCAGGGGCGCGACTGGGGCCAACGTCCTGACTTTC.

This sequence joins TRBV28 and TRBJ2-1, with TRBD2 matching over 7 bases. This CDR3 spans 16 amino acids. CDR1 MDHEN and CDR2 SYDVKM come from the germline V gene. V lost 2 bases to trimming and J lost 2 bases; unmatched junction nucleotides: 6. CDR3 protein: CASSLGGSKAYNEQFF. The DNA of the CDR3 is TGTGCCAGCAGTTTAGGCGGGAGTAAGGCCTACAATGAGCAGTTCTTC.

This chain links TRBV18 with TRBJ2-5, with D tentatively TRBD2 (6 bases). CDR1 is KGHSH, CDR2 LQKENI, per germline. V gave up 1 base and J gave up 2 bases, with 11 bases separating them. CDR3 length equals 15 residues. The CDR3 DNA reads as TGTGCCAGCTCACCACGATCAGGACTACAAGAGACCCAGTACTTC. Protein: CASSPRSGLQETQYF.

Here the CDR3 reads CASSSGGTDTQYF. The DNA of the CDR3 is TGTGCCAGCTCATCCGGGGGCACAGATACGCAGTATTTT. The chain combines TRBV18 with TRBJ2-3; possibly TRBD2 for D (5 bases). Trimming took off 5 bases at V and 1 base at J, with 7 bases between the two ends. This CDR3 comprises 13 residues. CDR1 and CDR2 (germline): KGHSH, LQKENI.

As to this clone: The junction departs from the called germline gene at one end, perhaps through a read error. This chain links TRBV7-7 with TRBJ2-1, with 9 bases fitting TRBD2. The CDR3 consists of 16 residues. Germline V gives CDR1 SSHAT, CDR2 FNYEAQ (reference sequence). Written as DNA, the CDR3 is TGTGCTAGCAGCTCCCACATAGCGGGAGTTGGGAATGAGCAGTTCTTC. Translating gives CASSSHIAGVGNEQFF.

A few counts support this clone. The rearrangement joins TRBV29-1 to TRBJ1-1, with 9 bases aligning to TRBD1. V shed 8 bases, J shed 3 bases, and the junction held 7 bases outside the gene matches. This CDR3 comprises 13 residues. Germline CDR1 reads SQVTM; CDR2 reads ANQGSEA. CDR3 nucleotide sequence: TGCAGCTCAAAACAGGGGGCTGACACTGAAGCTTTCTTT. This translates into CSSKQGADTEAFF.

J is TRBJ2-2 and V is TRBV30, with 11 bases lining up with TRBD1. After removal of 3 bases from V and 5 bases from J, the junction contained 5 bases not matched to a gene. Germline CDR1 GTSNPN, CDR2 SVGIG (reference sequence). The CDR3 length is 15 residues. The CDR3 region has the DNA TGTGCCTGGAGGGGACAGGGGGTATGGACCGGGGAGCTGTTTTTT. The encoded protein is CAWRGQGVWTGELFF.

This clone was detected only a few times. The V gene is TRBV6-5, the J gene TRBJ2-7; 8 nucleotides align to TRBD1. Germline V CDR1 and CDR2: MNHEY, SVGAGI. V trimming: 0 bases; J trimming: 5 bases; junction bases outside the gene matches: 3. The CDR3 has 14 residues. The CDR3 bases are TGTGCCAGCAGTTACTCGGACAGGGCTAACGAGCAGTACTTC. This sequence encodes CASSYSDRANEQYF.